The rows below give T cell receptor beta chains drawn from one sample of a study of shared clonotypes between healthy human individuals. Measured with immunoSEQ multiplex PCR; TCRdb has only the in-frame clones, and not every one. The sample consists of hundreds of thousands of clones, about 80% of them appearing once. Material: memory CD4+ T cells sorted from blood. The receptors derive from a woman aged 25 to 39 in good health. CDR3s leave out the opening cysteine and the closing phenylalanine or tryptophan. Clone size appears in some rows only: once, few, many, or a class for an expanded clone.

J: TRBJ2-2; size: .; V: TRBV5-4; CDR3: ASGWENTGELF
J: .; size: .; V: TRBV7-9; CDR3: ASSSDSSGSYEQY
J: TRBJ1-1; size: few; V: TRBV19; CDR3: ASSIKAGNQAF
J: TRBJ1-2; size: .; V: TRBV9; CDR3: ASSGGGPYYGYT
J: TRBJ1-2; size: .; V: TRBV9; CDR3: ASSVEQSRIYGYT
J: TRBJ1-3; size: .; V: TRBV6-5; CDR3: ASSLTGAISGNTIY
J: TRBJ2-7; size: .; V: TRBV2; CDR3: ASRRLAGVNEQY
J: TRBJ2-3; size: few; V: TRBV19; CDR3: ASSRQGSSDTQY
J: TRBJ2-5; size: .; V: TRBV7-2; CDR3: ASSFQGLQETQY
J: TRBJ2-2; size: .; V: TRBV6-1; CDR3: ASSGLNGLANTGELF
J: TRBJ1-1; size: many; V: TRBV5-1; CDR3: ASSEFRGAEAF
J: TRBJ2-7; size: .; V: TRBV7-2; CDR3: ASSFLPAGSYEQY
J: TRBJ2-3; size: once; V: TRBV29-1; CDR3: SVELGGGDTQY
J: TRBJ2-1; size: .; V: TRBV5-1; CDR3: ASSLGQGTHYYNEQF
J: TRBJ1-5; size: .; V: TRBV12-5; CDR3: ASGLNQPQH
J: TRBJ1-5; size: .; V: TRBV28; CDR3: ASSFGQGNLQPQH
J: TRBJ1-1; size: .; V: TRBV7-6; CDR3: ASGRGGDTEAF